Described below is a single TCR beta chain sequence and its context. Its antigen is unidentified. These data come from a study of chemoradiotherapy in HPV16-positive cancers. Overall study context: Functional T-cell assays on two HPV16-positive patients' cells defined candidate HPV-specific clones and common TCR motifs.

Using immunoSEQ multiplex PCR, the repertoire was profiled, and TCRdb retains in-frame clones only, with some absent. Of approximately 3,000 clones in the sample, roughly two thirds were seen once. Germline loops: CDR1 SQVTM, CDR2 ANQGSEA. The CDR3 is made up of 13 amino acids. V shed 3 bases and J shed 8 bases, with 16 bases lying between them. Study observations and caveats: During treatment, candidate HPV-specific clones and E7-related motifs expanded in tumor. HPV-specific T cells were functionally defined from only a couple of HPV16-positive patients.

Sampling was conducted from a patient who underwent chemoradiotherapy. The chain combines TRBV29-1 with TRBJ1-2, with D hard to call. The receptor comes from a human donor with HPV-associated anogenital cancer. CDR3: CSVDGLGYQGYTF. In DNA, the CDR3 is TGCAGCGTTGATGGGTTGGGATATCAAGGCTACACCTTC.